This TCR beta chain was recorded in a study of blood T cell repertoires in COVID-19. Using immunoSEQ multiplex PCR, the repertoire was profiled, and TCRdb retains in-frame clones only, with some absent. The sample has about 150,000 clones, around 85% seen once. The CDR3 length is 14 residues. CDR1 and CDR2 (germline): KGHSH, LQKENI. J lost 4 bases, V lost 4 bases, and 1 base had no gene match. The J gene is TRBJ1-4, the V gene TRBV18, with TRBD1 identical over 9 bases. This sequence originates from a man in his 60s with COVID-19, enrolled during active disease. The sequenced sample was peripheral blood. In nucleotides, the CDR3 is TGTGCCAGCTCACAGGGACAGGGTAATGAAAAACTGTTTTTT. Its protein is CASSQGQGNEKLFF.